This T cell receptor (beta chain) was obtained from a study of T cell repertoires in cytomegalovirus infection. Background on the study: It was the public TCR beta signatures that indicated both CMV infection and matching HLA type.

This CDR3 is 17 amino acids long. The germline V gene has CDR1 MNHNS and CDR2 SASEGT. J lost 0 bases, V lost 5 bases, and 10 bases had no gene match. Overall study results and limits: Clonotypes of TCR beta that were HLA-C-restricted and CMV-specific dominated the ex vivo response. Totalled public TCR beta family frequency picked out people who carried CMV plus the relevant HLA.

TCRdb re-called the reads with MiXCR, one entry per CDR3 protein. The sample has about 830,000 distinct CDR3 sequences; 30% to 35% are singletons. This clonotype came up a few times. Its antigen is not known. The sequenced sample was cultured CD8+ T cells from PBMCs, obtained from culture after CMV antigen stimulation. This chain connects TRBV6-1 to TRBJ1-2; 9 positions agree with TRBD1. This clonotype was sampled from a human donor in good health (CMV status not recorded). Some clones in this sample may be carry-over from other donors' samples. DNA of the CDR3: TGTGCCAGCAGTAACCGGGACAGGGTCTATTCTAACTATGGCTACACCTTC. Amino acids: CASSNRDRVYSNYGYTF.